The 18 T cell receptor beta chains listed next were all sequenced from one sample in a study of PD-1 blockade in classical Hodgkin lymphoma. Brentuximab vedotin exposure varied among the patients, all of whom had relapsed after autologous stem cell transplantation. Measured with immunoSEQ multiplex PCR; TCRdb has only the in-frame clones, and not every one. This table has about 150,000 clones, approximately 72% appearing once. This sample comprised peripheral blood mononuclear cells (PBMCs), obtained before the second cycle of nivolumab. These receptors all stem from a human donor with classical Hodgkin lymphoma.

The chain combines TRBV7-8 with TRBJ1-2; D gene ambiguous. The CDR3 runs 12 residues. V was pared by 1 base and J by 4 bases, with 4 bases between. The germline gives CDR1 SGHVS, CDR2 FQNEAQ. The CDR3 DNA follows: TGTGCCAGCAGCTTAGGTGGCTATGGCTACACCTTC. This translates into CASSLGGYGYTF.

CDR3 DNA sequence: TGTGCCAGCAGCGATCCCTCTTCCGAGCAGTACTTC. Protein: CASSDPSSEQYF. The chain carries TRBV6-5 and TRBJ2-7; D is unresolved. Germline CDR1 MNHEY, CDR2 SVGAGI. The ends were cut back, 6 bases at V and 6 bases at J, with 12 bases in the middle. The CDR3 runs to 12 residues.

V usage is TRBV6-5 and J usage is TRBJ2-7; 13 nucleotides agree with TRBD2. The CDR3 sequence is 14 residues long. The V segment lost 7 bases and the J segment 2 bases; nucleotides outside the gene matches: 2. Germline V gene lookup returns CDR1 MNHEY and CDR2 SVGAGI. The CDR3 DNA reads as TGTGCCAGCACGGGGACTAGCGGGACCTACGAGCAGTACTTC. It encodes CASTGTSGTYEQYF.

This clone was counted at least ten times. The rearrangement links TRBV7-3 to TRBJ2-5, with 7 bases aligning to TRBD2. Germline V gene sequence: CDR1 SGHTA, CDR2 FQGTGA. The CDR3 contains 13 residues. J was trimmed by 5 bases and V by 3 bases; bases with no gene match: 3. CDR3 residues: CASSFQGGETQYF. The CDR3 DNA follows: TGTGCCAGCAGCTTCCAGGGAGGGGAGACCCAGTACTTC.

This chain uses TRBV27 with TRBJ1-2, with 7 nucleotides matching TRBD1. CDR3 length: 13 residues. Looked up from germline, CDR1 is MNHEY and CDR2 is SMNVEV (reference sequence). V gave up 5 bases and J gave up 4 bases; unmatched junction bases: 4. CDR3 loop: CASSIRGGYGYTF. In DNA, the CDR3 is TGTGCCAGCAGTATCAGGGGGGGCTATGGCTACACCTTC.

The V call is TRBV7-9, the J call TRBJ2-7, with D unresolved. This CDR3 region has 14 residues. The V and J ends lost 1 base and 4 bases respectively, with 11 bases between them. The V gene's germline CDR1 is SEHNR and CDR2 FQNEAQ (reference sequence). CDR3: CASSLGAKKYEQYF. The CDR3, as DNA: TGTGCCAGCAGCTTAGGGGCTAAAAAATACGAGCAGTACTTC.

This clone was detected once. The rearrangement links TRBV29-1 to TRBJ2-1; D is possibly TRBD2 (5 bases). The CDR3 consists of 15 residues. CDR1 and CDR2 (germline): SQVTM, ANQGSEA. Trimming took 6 bases from V and 7 from J, leaving 22 bases between them. The CDR3 sequence is CSVGSRERASNEQFF. DNA of the CDR3: TGCAGCGTCGGTTCTCGAGAGAGGGCAAGTAATGAGCAGTTCTTC.

A remark on this clone: In the same sample, other DNA sequences code for this CDR3. This chain joins TRBV18 and TRBJ1-4, with 7 bases lining up with TRBD1. The CDR3 spans 17 residues. V gave up 3 bases and J gave up 0 bases; unmatched junction bases: 7. The germline V gene encodes CDR1 KGHSH and CDR2 LQKENI. The CDR3 here is CASSPRQGTATNEKLFF. For the CDR3, the DNA is TGTGCCAGCTCACCTAGACAGGGAACTGCAACTAATGAAAAACTGTTTTTT.

The chain joins TRBV6-1 to TRBJ2-3; TRBD1 might be the D (5 bases). Germline CDR1 MNHNS, CDR2 SASEGT. CDR3 size: 14 residues. With 7 bases removed from V and 4 bases from J, the gap between germline ends came to 15 bases. In DNA form, the CDR3 reads TGTGCCAGCATGCCCGTGTGGGGCCCAGATACGCAGTATTTT. Translating it yields CASMPVWGPDTQYF.

This clone was seen once. CDR3 protein: CASSIRLAGGSPVYNEQFF. CDR3 DNA: TGTGCCAGCAGCATAAGACTAGCGGGGGGGTCCCCGGTCTACAATGAGCAGTTCTTC. The rearrangement uses TRBV7-8 and TRBJ2-1, with 14 bases lining up with TRBD2. V dropped 5 bases and J dropped 3; count of bases not matched to a gene: 12. Germline lookup yields CDR1 SGHVS and CDR2 FQNEAQ. The CDR3 length is 19 residues.

The J gene is TRBJ1-4, the V gene TRBV28, with 8 positions matching TRBD1. This CDR3 contains 15 residues. V shed 3 bases and J 6 bases; nucleotides not matched to a gene: 6. Germline CDR1 MDHEN, CDR2 SYDVKM. The CDR3 DNA follows: TGTGCCAGCAGTTTGTGGACAGGGCGGGATGAAAAACTGTTTTTT. It encodes CASSLWTGRDEKLFF.

The chain carries TRBV5-6 and TRBJ1-3; tentatively, D is TRBD1 (6 bases). V shed 4 bases and J shed 0 bases, with 8 bases lying between them. Germline-derived CDR1 and CDR2 are SGHDT and YYEEEE. This CDR3 spans 14 amino acids. The CDR3 coding sequence is TGTGCCAGCAGCCGGGACAACTCTGGAAACACCATATATTTT. Translation: CASSRDNSGNTIYF.

The V and J genes are TRBV9 and TRBJ1-1; D ambiguous. Germline V lookup: CDR1 SGDLS, CDR2 YYNGEE. This CDR3 contains 15 residues. V lost 1 base to trimming and J lost 0 bases, with 10 bases between them. Written as DNA, the CDR3 is TGTGCCAGCAGCGTATCCGGGCAGATGAACACTGAAGCTTTCTTT. Encoded protein: CASSVSGQMNTEAFF.

The chain joins TRBV12-5 to TRBJ2-1, with D perhaps matching TRBD1 (5 bases). Germline CDR1 and CDR2: LGHNT and FRNRAP. The germline V and J ends were trimmed by 4 bases and 4 bases, with 11 bases remaining between them. This CDR3 comprises 14 residues. This CDR3 reads CASGSRTYYNEQFF. DNA of the CDR3: TGTGCTAGTGGTTCCCGGACATATTACAATGAGCAGTTCTTC.

The rearrangement uses TRBV11-2 and TRBJ2-2; TRBD2 might be the D (5 bases). There are 16 residues in the CDR3. V lost 1 base, J lost 6 bases, and 15 bases lay in between. CDR1 and CDR2 from the germline V gene are SGHAT and FQNNGV. CDR3 coding DNA: TGTGCCAGCAGCTTAGGAGGGAGTGTAGTGTCCGGGGAGCTGTTTTTT. Its translation is CASSLGGSVVSGELFF.

The V call is TRBV5-5, the J call TRBJ2-7, with D uncertain. This CDR3 has 12 residues. Looked up from germline, CDR1 is SGHKS and CDR2 is YYEKEE (reference sequence). V shed 4 bases and J shed 2 bases, with 7 bases lying between them. For the CDR3, the DNA is TGTGCCAGCAGCAAAACAACCTACGAGCAGTACTTC. It codes for CASSKTTYEQYF.

The chain recombines TRBV18 with TRBJ2-2; 7 bases fit TRBD2. Germline CDR1 is KGHSH and CDR2 is LQKENI. The CDR3 is 17 amino acids. The ends lost 3 bases at V and 0 bases at J; junction bases unmatched: 7. The CDR3 nucleotides are TGTGCCAGCTCACCCTCCGGGGGGAACGCGAACACCGGGGAGCTGTTTTTT. This encodes CASSPSGGNANTGELFF.

This chain joins TRBV5-4 and TRBJ1-2; D ambiguous. This CDR3 region has 13 residues. V was clipped by 2 bases and J by 3 bases, with 8 bases between them. Germline CDR1 and CDR2: SGHNT and YYREEE (reference sequence). CDR3 bases: TGTGCCAGCAGCTTTCAGGACTACTATGGCTACACCTTC. This sequence encodes CASSFQDYYGYTF.